Presented here are 30 T cell receptor beta chains from one specimen sequenced in a study of blood T cells in healthy people across ages. Then a second PCR, running about 6 to 12 cycles, was carried out with a sample-barcoded 5' primer and a J-beta primer mix. TCRdb called the 5' RACE reads again in MiXCR, with one record for every CDR3 protein. In the table there are about 800,000 distinct CDR3 sequences, 46% of which are singletons. Material for sequencing was blood. These TCRs come from a man older than 75 in good health.

This clonotype has only a few counts. One end of the junction fails to match germline, which may point to a read error. The chain links TRBV20-1 to TRBJ2-3; TRBD2 agrees at 15 bases. CDR1 is DFQATT and CDR2 is SNEGSKA in the germline V gene (reference sequence). The CDR3 has 14 amino acids. The CDR3 coding sequence is TGTAGTGCTAGAGGACTAGCGGGGGGGGGGTCGCAGTATTTT. Its translation is CSARGLAGGGSQYF.

This clonotype was counted between two and nine times. The CDR3 nucleotides read TGTGCCAGCAGCGTAGCTGGGGGAGGGCCTACAGATACGCAGTATTTT. This sequence encodes CASSVAGGGPTDTQYF. The gene calls are TRBV9 and TRBJ2-3, with TRBD2 matching 7 bases. The CDR3 contains 16 residues. Per the germline V gene, CDR1 is SGDLS and CDR2 is YYNGEE. V shed 0 bases, J shed 3 bases, and the junction held 7 bases outside the gene matches.

The V gene is TRBV30, the J gene TRBJ2-4; 10 bases are a match to TRBD2. The V gene's germline CDR1 is GTSNPN and CDR2 SVGIG (reference sequence). This CDR3 spans 14 amino acids. V was pared by 4 bases and J by 13 bases, with 13 bases of the junction left unmatched. The DNA of the CDR3 is TGTGCCTGGAAGGTGAGGCTAGCGGGAGAAGAGCAGTACTTC. This codes for CAWKVRLAGEEQYF.

This clonotype appeared a few times. The chain employs TRBV28 and TRBJ2-7, with D tentatively TRBD1 (6 bases). CDR1 MDHEN and CDR2 SYDVKM come from the germline V gene. The length of the CDR3 is 13 residues. V gave up 7 bases and J gave up 5 bases, with 15 bases separating them. The DNA of the CDR3 is TGTGCCAGCAACAGGGCCCTCGGCGACGAGCAGTACTTC. It codes for CASNRALGDEQYF. The variable domain in full, completed from reference TRBV28 and TRBJ2-7, reads DVKVTQSSRYLVKRTGEKVFLECVQDMDHENMFWYRQDPGLGLRLIYFSYDVKMKEKGDIPEGYSVSREKKERFSLILESASTNQTSMYLCASNRALGDEQYFGPGTRLTVT.

This sequence joins TRBV25-1 and TRBJ2-5; D is possibly TRBD1 or TRBD2 (5 bases each). In germline, CDR1 is MGHDK, CDR2 SYGVNS. V lost 5 bases to trimming and J lost 2 bases, with 15 bases between them. There are 15 residues in the CDR3. CDR3 protein: CASSTYGTAQETQYF. CDR3 in DNA: TGTGCCAGCAGTACCTATGGGACGGCTCAAGAGACCCAGTACTTC.

The chain links TRBV28 to TRBJ2-4; D is undetermined. Gene TRBJ2-7 matches the end of the DNA better, so the J call may be wrong. From germline, CDR1 is MDHEN and CDR2 SYDVKM. There are 14 residues in the CDR3. This CDR3 reads CASTGNGFSYEQYF. DNA for the CDR3: TGTGCCAGCACCGGCAATGGGTTTTCCTACGAGCAGTACTTC.

The chain joins TRBV30 to TRBJ2-1; D possibly corresponds to TRBD2 (6 bases). Trimming pared 1 base from V and 10 bases from J, leaving 17 bases between. Germline V gives CDR1 GTSNPN, CDR2 SVGIG (reference sequence). This CDR3 contains 14 residues. CDR3 sequence (DNA): TGTGCCTGGAGTGCCGGGACTGGAGCCTACGAGCAGTTCTTC. This translates into CAWSAGTGAYEQFF.

The chain carries TRBV2 and TRBJ2-3; 8 bases line up with TRBD2. Unmatched junction bases numbered 6, after V lost 3 bases and J lost 1 base. The germline CDR1 and CDR2 sequences are SNHLY and FYNNEI. The CDR3 is made up of 16 amino acids. The CDR3 is CASSDLSAGGTDTQYF. The CDR3 DNA reads as TGTGCCAGCAGTGATCTCTCAGCGGGAGGCACAGATACGCAGTATTTT.

This clonotype was counted ten times or more. J is TRBJ1-1 and V is TRBV25-1, with 8 bases matching TRBD1. CDR1 and CDR2 (germline): MGHDK, SYGVNS. V lost 4 bases to trimming and J lost 5 bases; unmatched junction nucleotides: 6. The CDR3 is 14 amino acids. The CDR3 spells CASSGTGRGTEAFF. The CDR3 nucleotides read TGTGCCAGCAGTGGGACAGGGAGGGGGACTGAAGCTTTCTTT.

The rearrangement joins TRBV4-1 to TRBJ2-3; TRBD1 or TRBD2 may be the D gene (5 bases each). CDR1 MGHRA and CDR2 YSYEKL come from the germline V gene. The CDR3 has 17 amino acids. The V gene lost 0 bases and the J gene lost 6 bases, with 19 bases spanning the gap. The chain's CDR3 is CASSQDSVGRVLDTQYF. The CDR3, as DNA: TGCGCCAGCAGCCAAGATTCGGTGGGGCGGGTATTGGATACGCAGTATTTT.

The sample holds a few counts of this clonotype. The V and J genes are TRBV5-1 and TRBJ2-3; TRBD1 matches at 8 bases. The germline V gene encodes CDR1 SGHRS and CDR2 YFSETQ. The CDR3 totals 17 residues. V lost 3 bases to trimming and J lost 0 bases; unmatched junction nucleotides: 9. DNA for the CDR3: TGCGCCAGCAGCTCCGGGACAGGACTCTCTAGCACAGATACGCAGTATTTT. Its translation: CASSSGTGLSSTDTQYF.

The CDR3 reads CSVEGSRGPYNEQFF. The CDR3 bases are TGCAGCGTTGAAGGGAGCAGGGGGCCCTACAATGAGCAGTTCTTC. The V and J genes are TRBV29-1 and TRBJ2-1; 8 nucleotides align to TRBD1. Germline V gene sequence: CDR1 SQVTM, CDR2 ANQGSEA. The CDR3 loop spans 15 amino acids. V shed 1 base and J 2 bases; nucleotides not matched to a gene: 4.

The chain carries TRBV6-5 and TRBJ1-2; no reliable D call. Germline V gene sequence: CDR1 MNHEY, CDR2 SVGAGI. Trimming stripped 5 bases from V and 4 bases from J, with 14 bases between. The CDR3 totals 14 residues. The CDR3 region is CASSRSDTPYGYTF. Here the CDR3 DNA reads TGTGCCAGCAGTAGATCTGACACCCCCTATGGCTACACCTTC.

Only a few counts were recorded for this clonotype. The rearrangement uses TRBV12-3 or TRBV12-4 and TRBJ2-2, with 9 bases that match TRBD1. CDR3 length equals 15 residues. V was pared by 6 bases and J by 3 bases, with 5 bases of the junction left unmatched. The CDR3 reads CASRPRDRDTGELFF. The CDR3 nucleotides read TGTGCCAGCAGACCGCGGGACAGGGACACCGGGGAGCTGTTTTTT.

V gene TRBV2 combines with J gene TRBJ1-5, with D hard to call. V gave up 7 bases and J gave up 1 base, with 8 bases separating them. Germline-derived CDR1 and CDR2 are SNHLY and FYNNEI. The CDR3 runs 13 residues. CDR3 in amino acids: CASKEWSNQPQHF. In nucleotides, the CDR3 is TGTGCCAGCAAAGAGTGGAGCAATCAGCCCCAGCATTTT.

The gene calls are TRBV20-1 and TRBJ2-5; TRBD2 matches 9 bases. CDR3 length: 15 amino acids. The germline gives CDR1 DFQATT, CDR2 SNEGSKA (reference sequence). Trimming cost V 6 bases and J 2 bases; bases outside gene matches: 10. Written as DNA, the CDR3 is TGCAGTGCCATAGCTGTAGCGGGAGCGCAAGAGACCCAGTACTTC. Amino acid sequence: CSAIAVAGAQETQYF.

This clonotype appeared a few times. The chain combines TRBV7-2 with TRBJ2-3; 13 bases are shared with TRBD2. This CDR3 contains 18 residues. Germline trimming cut 5 bases from V and 5 bases from J; bases unmatched to any gene: 13. CDR1 is SGHTA and CDR2 is FQGNSA in the germline V gene. In nucleotides, the CDR3 is TGTGCCAGCAGCCTGGTGTTCGGACTAGCGGGAGTGGAAGATACGCAGTATTTT. As protein: CASSLVFGLAGVEDTQYF. Full variable domain (missing parts from reference TRBV7-2 and TRBJ2-3): GAGVSQSPSNKVTEKGKDVELRCDPISGHTALYWYRQSLGQGLEFLIYFQGNSAPDKSGLPSDRFSAERTGGSVSTLTIQRTQQEDSAVYLCASSLVFGLAGVEDTQYFGPGTRLTVL.

A remark on this clonotype: A much more abundant neighbour one base away suggests this may be a read error. The CDR3 coding sequence is TGCAGCGTTGAGGCAGGGGGCTGGAATGAGCAGTACTTC. It specifies CSVEAGGWNEQYF. The chain uses TRBV29-1 and TRBJ2-5; TRBD1 aligns across 8 bases. CDR1 is SQVTM and CDR2 is ANQGSEA in the germline V gene. The CDR3 extends over 13 amino acids. With 3 bases clipped from V and 11 bases from J, the junction kept 11 bases outside the gene matches.

This chain connects TRBV5-1 to TRBJ2-5; 9 bases are a match to TRBD2. The J call is in doubt because the DNA end fits TRBJ2-7 better. The CDR3 spans 15 residues. Germline CDR1 SGHRS, CDR2 YFSETQ. DNA of the CDR3: TGCGCCAGCAGCTTGCCTGCGGGAGGGATACGCGAGCAGTACTTC. As protein: CASSLPAGGIREQYF.

This clonotype turned up a few times. V usage is TRBV5-1 and J usage is TRBJ2-5; 8 nucleotides match TRBD2. The germline CDR1 and CDR2 sequences are SGHRS and YFSETQ. CDR3 size: 13 residues. V lost 4 bases and J lost 5; bases outside the gene matches: 4. The CDR3 is CASSTGLVETQYF. CDR3 sequence (DNA): TGCGCCAGCAGCACGGGACTAGTCGAGACCCAGTACTTC.

This clonotype was seen many times. With a much larger clone just one base away, this may be a read error. The genes are TRBV20-1 and TRBJ2-1, with a tentative D call TRBD2 (5 bases). The J call is in doubt because the DNA end fits TRBJ2-7 better. Germline loops: CDR1 DFQATT, CDR2 SNEGSKA (reference sequence). This CDR3 is 14 amino acids long. The CDR3 bases are TGCAGTGCGGGCGGCGGGCAGGCCTACAATGAGCAGTACTTC. Its translation is CSAGGGQAYNEQYF.

The sample holds a few counts of this clonotype. The rearrangement links TRBV7-2 to TRBJ2-1; 7 bases agree with TRBD1. The CDR3 is made up of 15 amino acids. CDR1 and CDR2 from the germline V gene are SGHTA and FQGNSA. V lost 7 bases, J lost 0 bases, and 6 bases stayed unmatched. CDR3 coding DNA: TGTGCCAGCATCGAGACAGGGAACTCCTACAATGAGCAGTTCTTC. This sequence encodes CASIETGNSYNEQFF.

V is TRBV29-1 and J is TRBJ2-1; D gene ambiguous. This CDR3 contains 14 residues. Germline lookup yields CDR1 SQVTM and CDR2 ANQGSEA. Trimming removed 0 bases from V and 12 bases from J, with 18 bases in between. The CDR3 DNA sequence: TGCAGCGTTGAAGATACGGCGACTGTATCCAGGCAGTTCTTC. Translation: CSVEDTATVSRQFF.

This chain links TRBV5-1 with TRBJ2-5; no clear D. Germline CDR1 SGHRS, CDR2 YFSETQ. V gave up 3 bases and J gave up 0 bases, with 12 bases separating them. The CDR3 extends over 15 amino acids. The CDR3 bases are TGCGCCAGCAGCTACGCTGGACGAAACCAAGAGACCCAGTACTTC. Its translation: CASSYAGRNQETQYF.

The V gene is TRBV3-1, the J gene TRBJ2-7; 8 bases agree with TRBD2. Losses at the gene ends were 4 bases for V and 7 bases for J; bases not matched to a gene: 18. The CDR3 extends over 17 amino acids. Looked up from germline, CDR1 is LGHDT and CDR2 is YNNKEL (reference sequence). This CDR3 is CASSPRVAGIKYNEQYF. Here the CDR3 DNA reads TGTGCCAGCAGCCCCCGGGTAGCGGGAATAAAGTACAATGAGCAGTACTTC.

This clonotype turned up a few times. The chain couples TRBV4-3 to TRBJ2-6; 12 bases match TRBD2. The CDR3 is 18 residues long. The germline V gene has CDR1 LGHNA and CDR2 YSLEER. The J segment lost 4 bases and the V segment lost 4 bases, leaving 8 bases of the junction unmatched. CDR3 sequence (DNA): TGCGCCAGCAGCCTAAGACTAGCGGGAGTATCAGGGGCCAACGTCCTGACTTTC. It specifies CASSLRLAGVSGANVLTF.

The rearrangement joins TRBV7-6 to TRBJ2-3, with 8 nucleotides matching TRBD2. The germline CDR1 and CDR2 sequences are SGHVS and FNYEAQ. The V gene end was trimmed by 5 bases and the J gene end by 0 bases; junction bases not matched to a gene: 4. CDR3 size: 15 residues. In nucleotides, the CDR3 is TGTGCCAGCAGCACGGGGGGGGTGAGCACAGATACGCAGTATTTT. Its translation is CASSTGGVSTDTQYF.

The CDR3 spells CSVEGTGRRNEQFF. The CDR3 nucleotides read TGCAGCGTTGAAGGGACAGGTCGGAGGAATGAGCAGTTCTTC. The genes are TRBV29-1 and TRBJ2-1; 7 nucleotides line up with TRBD1. The CDR3 contains 14 residues. Looked up from germline, CDR1 is SQVTM and CDR2 is ANQGSEA. V lost 1 base, J lost 7 bases, and 7 bases stayed unmatched.

The J gene is TRBJ2-5, the V gene TRBV4-3; perhaps TRBD1 as D (5 bases). The CDR3 covers 13 residues. Germline-derived CDR1 and CDR2 are LGHNA and YSLEER. Trimming left V 3 bases short and J 5 bases short, with 10 bases between. The CDR3 DNA follows: TGCGCCAGCAGCCACAGGGTTGGGGAGACCCAGTACTTC. It yields the protein CASSHRVGETQYF.

This clonotype was recorded once. The rearrangement joins TRBV6-2 or TRBV6-3 to TRBJ2-2, with 9 bases matching TRBD1. This CDR3 has 14 residues. Germline CDR1 MNHEY, CDR2 SVGEGT. J lost 6 bases, V lost 7 bases, and 6 bases had no gene match. Here the CDR3 DNA reads TGTGCCAGCAAGGGACAGGGAGGCCCCGGGGAGCTGTTTTTT. Amino acid sequence: CASKGQGGPGELFF.